The clone carrying this T cell receptor (beta chain) was counted a single time. Its matching antigen is unknown. The record originates from a study of cytomegalovirus exposure and HLA in healthy donors. General observations from the study: In terms of immune exposure information, only CMV serostatus was available. After further analysis at a later stage, 15,000 to 20,000 TCR beta sequences were associated with HLA alleles at 0.05 false discovery rate. Among CMV-associated TCR beta chains, most appeared HLA-restricted in a later analysis. In vitro checks showed that a few CMV-associated chains really do target CMV antigens.

CDR3 length: 14 residues. V lost 7 bases to trimming and J lost 7 bases, with 18 bases between them. Germline CDR1 reads SGHRS; CDR2 reads YFSETQ. The PCR had 60 Vbeta and 13 Jbeta primers. Clones were read by immunoSEQ multiplex PCR, and TCRdb kept only the in-frame ones, dropping some. The sample contains about 180,000 clones, roughly 84% of which appear only once. The sample was PBMCs. The clonotype comes from a girl aged 2 to 10 in good health and CMV-seropositive. This chain links TRBV5-1 with TRBJ2-1; tentatively, D is TRBD2 (6 bases). DNA for the CDR3: TGCGCCAGCGGGACGGGACTCCTACAAAATGAGCAGTTCTTC. Its translation: CASGTGLLQNEQFF.